A single sample gave rise to the 30 T cell receptor beta chains below, sequenced in a study of Ad26.COV2.S vaccination and SARS-CoV-2 variants. Stated treatment: roughly 20 received Ad26.COV2.S at low or high dose, single or two shots; 5 received placebo; per-sample allocation not given. After the first vaccine or placebo injection, samples were drawn on day 63. Measured with immunoSEQ multiplex PCR; TCRdb has only the in-frame clones, and not every one. Among around 320,000 clones, around 87% were seen once, and the ten largest hold about 3.4%. Specimen: peripheral blood, collected in a trial of Ad26.COV2.S vaccine versus placebo. The receptors were gathered from a person aged 18-65 years who received the Ad26.COV2.S COVID-19 vaccine or a placebo.

The V and J genes are TRBV7-6 and TRBJ2-6; no firm D call. The germline gives CDR1 SGHVS, CDR2 FNYEAQ. The CDR3 runs 15 residues. V was pared by 3 bases and J by 2 bases, with 8 bases between. The DNA for the CDR3 is TGTGCCAGCAGCTTCCCAGGTGCTGGGGCCAACGTCCTGACTTTC. Its translation: CASSFPGAGANVLTF.

The chain uses TRBV19 and TRBJ2-7, with D perhaps TRBD1 (5 bases). CDR1 and CDR2 from the germline V gene are LNHDA and SQIVND (reference sequence). The CDR3 consists of 16 residues. V lost 6 bases and J lost 0, with 18 bases in between. CDR3 nucleotides: TGTGCCAGTAGCAGGCAGAGACAAAGGGGCTCCTACGAGCAGTACTTC. This sequence encodes CASSRQRQRGSYEQYF.

This clone was seen more than once but under ten times. This rearrangement joins TRBV2 to TRBJ1-5, with 12 bases that match TRBD1. The V gene end was trimmed by 8 bases and the J gene end by 6 bases; junction bases not matched to a gene: 5. CDR1 is SNHLY and CDR2 is FYNNEI in the germline V gene. This CDR3 region has 14 residues. This CDR3 is CASAGTGGRQPQHF. The CDR3 DNA follows: TGTGCCAGCGCGGGGACAGGGGGCCGTCAGCCCCAGCATTTT.

This sequence joins TRBV7-9 and TRBJ1-2, with TRBD1 matching 10 bases. The ends lost 6 bases at V and 4 bases at J; junction bases unmatched: 2. The CDR3 sequence is 13 residues long. The V gene's germline CDR1 is SEHNR and CDR2 FQNEAQ (reference sequence). The CDR3 reads CASRGQGSYGYTF. In DNA form, the CDR3 reads TGTGCCAGCAGGGGACAGGGGAGCTATGGCTACACCTTC.

The chain links TRBV3-1 (or the pseudogene TRBV3-2) to TRBJ1-2, with D hard to call. V lost 0 bases and J 4 bases, leaving 12 bases between the germline ends. This CDR3 is 15 amino acids long. Germline CDR1 reads LGHDT; CDR2 reads YNNKEL (reference sequence). CDR3 region: CASSQEFHSSYGYTF. Here the CDR3 DNA reads TGTGCCAGCAGCCAAGAGTTCCATAGTTCCTATGGCTACACCTTC.

V is TRBV4-3 and J is TRBJ2-5; unclear D gene. Germline V gives CDR1 LGHNA, CDR2 YSLEER. The CDR3 covers 16 residues. Trimming shortened V by 0 bases and J by 2 bases, and 13 bases separated the two germline ends. This CDR3 is CASSQDRSGWQETQYF. The CDR3 region has the DNA TGCGCCAGCAGCCAAGATCGGTCCGGGTGGCAAGAGACCCAGTACTTC.

The chain is built from TRBV5-1 and TRBJ1-1; D is unresolved. V lost 5 bases to trimming and J lost 5 bases, with 7 bases between them. CDR3 length: 11 residues. The V gene's germline CDR1 is SGHRS and CDR2 YFSETQ. CDR3 in amino acids: CASRRETEAFF. The CDR3 DNA reads as TGCGCCAGCAGACGGGAGACTGAAGCTTTCTTT.

This chain connects TRBV14 to TRBJ2-2; D remains unclear. Per germline, CDR1 SGHDN and CDR2 FVKESK. Trimming cost V 5 bases and J 2 bases, with 6 bases left between them. CDR3 length equals 13 residues. CDR3 nucleotide sequence: TGTGCCAGCAGCAACGTAAACACCGGGGAGCTGTTTTTT. It encodes CASSNVNTGELFF.

This rearrangement joins TRBV13 to TRBJ2-3; 9 bases line up with TRBD1. The ends lost 5 bases at V and 7 bases at J; junction bases unmatched: 10. Looked up from germline, CDR1 is PRHDT and CDR2 is FYEKMQ (reference sequence). The CDR3 sequence is 15 residues long. The CDR3, as DNA: TGTGCCAGCAGCCCTGGGGGGACAGGGATAAATACGCAGTATTTT. Protein sequence: CASSPGGTGINTQYF.

This chain links TRBV6-6 with TRBJ2-7, with D maybe TRBD2 (6 bases). Trimming took off 4 bases at V and 6 bases at J, with 16 bases between the two ends. CDR3 size: 14 residues. Germline V CDR1 and CDR2: MNHNY, SVGAGI (reference sequence). The CDR3 sequence: CASSSRGGTGEQYF. The CDR3 DNA is TGTGCCAGCAGTTCTAGGGGAGGTACAGGCGAGCAGTACTTC.

In this sample, this clone turned up once. This chain connects TRBV7-8 to TRBJ1-4; 7 bases fit TRBD1. The CDR3 loop spans 14 amino acids. Trimming removed 5 bases from V and 7 bases from J; junction bases left unmatched: 7. Germline assignment: CDR1 SGHVS and CDR2 FQNEAQ. The CDR3 here is CASSPLTGPEKLFF. CDR3 DNA: TGTGCCAGCAGCCCATTGACAGGGCCTGAAAAACTGTTTTTT.

This clone was picked up one time. The V gene is TRBV19, the J gene TRBJ2-1; possible D gene TRBD2, 5 bases. The germline V gene has CDR1 LNHDA and CDR2 SQIVND (reference sequence). V dropped 5 bases and J dropped 4 bases, with 15 bases sitting between them. This CDR3 comprises 15 residues. CDR3 in amino acids: CASSGLTRGYNEQFF. The DNA of the CDR3 is TGTGCCAGTAGTGGGCTAACACGGGGTTACAATGAGCAGTTCTTC.

This clone was counted only a few times. This same CDR3 is encoded by further DNA sequences in the sample. The CDR3 DNA reads as TGCGCCAGCAGCCAAGGGCCAAATCAGCCCCAGCATTTT. Protein sequence: CASSQGPNQPQHF. This chain uses TRBV4-1 with TRBJ1-5; D unresolved. The CDR3 contains 13 residues. CDR1 and CDR2 from the germline V gene are MGHRA and YSYEKL. V lost 1 base to trimming and J lost 4 bases, with 5 bases between them.

The V call is TRBV7-2, the J call TRBJ1-4, with 7 bases matching TRBD1. J was trimmed by 4 bases and V by 4 bases; bases with no gene match: 9. This CDR3 is 16 amino acids long. From germline, CDR1 is SGHTA and CDR2 FQGNSA. The CDR3 coding sequence is TGTGCCAGCAGCTCTACACCGGGACAGATTAATGAAAAACTGTTTTTT. Its translation: CASSSTPGQINEKLFF.

Only a few counts were recorded for this clone. The J gene is TRBJ1-2, the V gene TRBV29-1; 9 bases fit TRBD1. This CDR3 is built from 12 residues. J lost 3 bases, V lost 7 bases, and 3 bases had no gene match. CDR1 is SQVTM and CDR2 is ANQGSEA in the germline V gene. The CDR3 region has the DNA TGCAGCGCGGACAGGGGCGACTATGGCTACACCTTC. Residues: CSADRGDYGYTF. Supplemented by reference TRBV29-1 and TRBJ1-2, the full variable domain reads SAVISQKPSRDICQRGTSLTIQCQVDSQVTMMFWYRQQPGQSLTLIATANQGSEATYESGFVIDKFPISRPNLTFSTLTVSNMSPEDSSIYLCSADRGDYGYTFGSGTRLTVV.

V is TRBV19 and J is TRBJ1-4, with D maybe TRBD1 (6 bases). The germline V gene encodes CDR1 LNHDA and CDR2 SQIVND (reference sequence). V was pared by 5 bases and J by 7 bases, with 23 bases between. The CDR3 consists of 17 residues. The chain's CDR3 is CASSHLPTGTLGEKLFF. The CDR3 DNA reads TGTGCCAGTAGTCACTTACCTACAGGGACCTTGGGTGAAAAACTGTTTTTT. The variable domain in full, with the rest retrieved from reference TRBV19 and TRBJ1-4, is DGGITQSPKYLFRKEGQNVTLSCEQNLNHDAMYWYRQDPGQGLRLIYYSQIVNDFQKGDIAEGYSVSREKKESFPLTVTSAQKNPTAFYLCASSHLPTGTLGEKLFFGSGTQLSVL.

This chain links TRBV5-6 with TRBJ1-2; TRBD1 aligns across 9 bases. The CDR3 spans 14 residues. V dropped 4 bases and J dropped 7; count of bases not matched to a gene: 8. CDR1 and CDR2 (germline): SGHDT, YYEEEE. CDR3 sequence: CASSPRDRAGGYTF. As DNA, the CDR3 is TGTGCCAGCAGCCCAAGGGACAGGGCTGGTGGCTACACCTTC.

Written as DNA, the CDR3 is TGTGCCAGCAGCTTGATGACAGGGCCGGACTATGGCTACACCTTC. It yields the protein CASSLMTGPDYGYTF. The genes are TRBV5-6 and TRBJ1-2; TRBD1 matches at 7 bases. With V trimmed by 1 base and J by 3 bases, 6 bases remained unmatched. The CDR3 sequence is 15 residues long. CDR1 and CDR2 (germline): SGHDT, YYEEEE.

The gene calls are TRBV30 and TRBJ2-5, with D unclear. V was trimmed by 2 bases and J by 5 bases, leaving 12 bases between them. Germline V CDR1 and CDR2: GTSNPN, SVGIG (reference sequence). The CDR3 totals 13 residues. The CDR3 nucleotides read TGTGCCTGGAGTCCATATGGGCCTGAGACCCAGTACTTC. Protein product: CAWSPYGPETQYF.

A single count supports this clone. The rearrangement links TRBV20-1 to TRBJ2-7; 8 nucleotides agree with TRBD1. There are 15 residues in the CDR3. J was trimmed by 7 bases and V by 3 bases; bases with no gene match: 14. Per germline, CDR1 DFQATT and CDR2 SNEGSKA (reference sequence). The CDR3 sequence is CSASDRGRGLGEQYF. Here the CDR3 DNA reads TGCAGTGCTAGTGATCGTGGCAGGGGGCTAGGGGAGCAGTACTTC.

This clone was picked up one time. The chain recombines TRBV7-3 with TRBJ2-5; the D gene is possibly TRBD1 (5 bases). The germline V gene has CDR1 SGHTA and CDR2 FQGTGA. The V end lost 4 bases, the J end lost 1 base, and 13 bases lay between the germline ends. This CDR3 spans 15 amino acids. CDR3 bases: TGTGCCAGCAGCTCCTGGACAATGCCCCAAGAGACCCAGTACTTC. Its protein product is CASSSWTMPQETQYF.

This clone was picked up one time. The J gene is TRBJ2-5, the V gene TRBV2, with TRBD2 matching over 12 bases. There are 14 residues in the CDR3. Looked up from germline, CDR1 is SNHLY and CDR2 is FYNNEI. After removal of 6 bases from V and 4 bases from J, the junction contained 3 bases not matched to a gene. The CDR3 loop is CASSKLAGGETQYF. CDR3 DNA sequence: TGTGCCAGCAGCAAACTAGCGGGGGGAGAGACCCAGTACTTC.

The chain employs TRBV7-9 and TRBJ2-2, with 9 positions matching TRBD1. From germline, CDR1 is SEHNR and CDR2 FQNEAQ (reference sequence). CDR3 length: 16 amino acids. Germline trimming cut 5 bases from V and 3 bases from J; bases unmatched to any gene: 7. The DNA for the CDR3 is TGTGCCAGCAGCCCCCTGAGACAGGGGGACACCGGGGAGCTGTTTTTT. Translation: CASSPLRQGDTGELFF. Variable domain in full (rest from reference TRBV7-9 and TRBJ2-2): DTGVSQNPRHKITKRGQNVTFRCDPISEHNRLYWYRQTLGQGPEFLTYFQNEAQLEKSRLLSDRFSAERPKGSFSTLEIQRTEQGDSAMYLCASSPLRQGDTGELFFGEGSRLTVL.

The chain is built from TRBV12-2 and TRBJ1-2. TRBV12-2 is a recognized pseudogene. The CDR3 sequence is 16 residues long. CDR3 in amino acids: CASRLEIRVFDYGYTF. As DNA, the CDR3 is TGTGCAAGTCGCTTAGAAATAAGGGTTTTTGACTATGGCTACACCTTC.

The chain links TRBV29-1 to TRBJ2-5; D might be TRBD1 (6 bases). The length of the CDR3 is 13 residues. The germline V gene encodes CDR1 SQVTM and CDR2 ANQGSEA. V was clipped by 6 bases and J by 3 bases, with 14 bases between them. CDR3 sequence reads: CSVSRTDKETQYF. The CDR3 nucleotides read TGCAGCGTATCCCGGACAGACAAAGAGACCCAGTACTTC. The whole variable domain, filled in from reference TRBV29-1 and TRBJ2-5, reads SAVISQKPSRDICQRGTSLTIQCQVDSQVTMMFWYRQQPGQSLTLIATANQGSEATYESGFVIDKFPISRPNLTFSTLTVSNMSPEDSSIYLCSVSRTDKETQYFGPGTRLLVL.

Turning to this clone: One junction end disagrees with the germline gene, perhaps due to a read error. This sequence joins TRBV7-7 and TRBJ2-1, with TRBD1 as a possible D gene (5 bases). CDR1 and CDR2 (germline): SSHAT, FNYEAQ (reference sequence). The CDR3 is 15 residues long. This CDR3 is CASSPDISSYNEQFF. CDR3 coding DNA: TGTGCTAGCAGCCCGGACATAAGCTCCTACAATGAGCAGTTCTTC.

The chain links TRBV29-1 to TRBJ1-1, with D perhaps matching TRBD1 (6 bases). Trimming cost V 5 bases and J 0 bases, with 16 bases left between them. Germline V lookup: CDR1 SQVTM, CDR2 ANQGSEA. The CDR3 is 15 residues long. The CDR3 nucleotides read TGCAGCGTTCGGGTTCGGGGGCAGTTGAACACTGAAGCTTTCTTT. Its translation is CSVRVRGQLNTEAFF.

This rearrangement joins TRBV6-5 to TRBJ1-1, with D perhaps matching TRBD1 (5 bases). The ends were cut back, 5 bases at V and 6 bases at J, with 19 bases in the middle. CDR3 length equals 15 residues. Germline-derived CDR1 and CDR2 are MNHEY and SVGAGI. For the CDR3, the DNA is TGTGCCAGCAGTACACTGGACGGGGGTATCTCTGAAGCTTTCTTT. Translated, it gives CASSTLDGGISEAFF.

The CDR3 reads CARPGQGGNYGYTF. The CDR3, as DNA: TGTGCCAGACCGGGACAAGGAGGGAACTATGGCTACACCTTC. The V and J genes are TRBV7-2 and TRBJ1-2, with D perhaps TRBD1 (6 bases). The V and J ends lost 9 bases and 2 bases respectively, with 16 bases between them. Germline-derived CDR1 and CDR2 are SGHTA and FQGNSA. CDR3 length equals 14 residues.

The chain has TRBV3-1 (or the pseudogene TRBV3-2) and TRBJ2-7; TRBD1 or TRBD2 may be the D gene (5 bases each). This CDR3 is built from 13 residues. Germline loops: CDR1 LGHDT, CDR2 YNNKEL (reference sequence). V was trimmed by 0 bases and J by 2 bases, leaving 5 bases between them. CDR3 DNA sequence: TGTGCCAGCAGCCAAGAGGGGGCCTACGAGCAGTACTTC. The encoded protein is CASSQEGAYEQYF.